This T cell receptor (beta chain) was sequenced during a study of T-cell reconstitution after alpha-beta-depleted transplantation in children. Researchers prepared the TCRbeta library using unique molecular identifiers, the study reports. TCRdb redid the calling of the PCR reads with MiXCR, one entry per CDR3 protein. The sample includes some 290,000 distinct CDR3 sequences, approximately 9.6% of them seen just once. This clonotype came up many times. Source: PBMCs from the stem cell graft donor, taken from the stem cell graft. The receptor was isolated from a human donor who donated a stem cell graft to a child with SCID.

The CDR3 region has the DNA TGTGCCAGTCCGGCTGGCTCCTATAATTCACCCCTCCACTTT. Its protein is CASPAGSYNSPLHF. The chain links TRBV9 to TRBJ1-6; D remains ambiguous. The ends were cut back, 8 bases at V and 0 bases at J, with 9 bases in the middle. The CDR3 is 14 residues long. The germline V gene has CDR1 SGDLS and CDR2 YYNGEE.